This T cell receptor beta chain was recovered during a study of shared clonotypes between healthy human individuals. As for the study in general: Plates per donor: three CD4 naive, three CD4 memory, two CD8 naive, one CD8 memory. Study-level findings and limits: Some clonotypes were shared by all four sorted-subset donors, while others were not shared. The non-shared ones had lower generation probabilities than the shared ones. Sharing across four donors was highest in naive CD4 (around 5%) and lowest in memory CD8 (around 0.4%).

The table came from immunoSEQ multiplex PCR; TCRdb's copy has only in-frame clones and leaves some out. The sample comprises over a million clones, roughly 96% of which are singletons, and about 1.2% rests with the top ten. The CDR3 loop spans 14 amino acids. Looked up from germline, CDR1 is SGHNT and CDR2 is YYREEE (reference sequence). V was clipped by 4 bases and J by 6 bases, with 17 bases between them. Investigators divided CD4+ cells into CD45RA+ naive and CD45RA-negative memory subsets. As concerns this clone: Its target is unknown.

The clonotype was recovered from a man aged 25-45 years in good health. The chain combines TRBV5-4 with TRBJ2-7; D is undetermined. The specimen was naive CD4+ T cells sorted from blood. This sample's subset: CD45RA+ positively selected. CDR3 bases: TGTGCCAGCAGCCCACCCCTACGCCCGAGCGAGCAGTACTTC. This codes for CASSPPLRPSEQYF.